The 3 T cell receptor beta chains below come from one sample, sequenced in a study of patients and donors after allogeneic stem cell transplantation. TCRdb recomputed calls from the RT-PCR reads with MiXCR, one row per CDR3 protein. The sample shows about 87,000 distinct CDR3 sequences, approximately 5% of them seen only once. The sample consisted of blood, either unsorted or a sorted T cell fraction (not recorded which). These TCRs come from a human donor who was either an allogeneic HSCT recipient or a stem cell or donor lymphocyte infusion donor (not recorded which). It is not recorded whose cells these are; they may come from a transplant donor.

A few counts support this clonotype. The V call is TRBV5-1, the J call TRBJ1-2; D is unclear. The V gene lost 2 bases and the J gene lost 8 bases, with 19 bases spanning the gap. The CDR3 totals 15 residues. Germline-derived CDR1 and CDR2 are SGHRS and YFSETQ. The CDR3 sequence: CASSFTPGGTDGYTF. For the CDR3, the DNA is TGCGCCAGCAGCTTTACTCCCGGCGGAACGGACGGCTACACCTTC. The complete variable domain, with remaining parts taken from reference TRBV5-1 and TRBJ1-2, reads KAGVTQTPRYLIKTRGQQVTLSCSPISGHRSVSWYQQTPGQGLQFLFEYFSETQRNKGNFPGRFSGRQFSNSRSEMNVSTLELGDSALYLCASSFTPGGTDGYTFGSGTRLTVV.

In regard to this clonotype: A single base separates this from a much larger clone, so it may be a read error. The J gene is TRBJ2-1, the V gene TRBV29-1; 7 bases are shared with TRBD2. This CDR3 contains 14 residues. The germline gives CDR1 SQVTM, CDR2 ANQGSEA. The CDR3 spells CSVLGGSSYNEQIF. Here the CDR3 DNA reads TGCAGCGTTCTGGGGGGGAGCTCCTACAATGAGCAGATCTTC.

Many counts were recorded for this clonotype. V and J are TRBV5-1 and TRBJ2-1; TRBD2 agrees at 10 bases. The junction had 4 bases not matched to a gene; V was cut back by 2 bases and J by 5 bases. CDR3 length: 15 residues. CDR1 and CDR2 from the germline V gene are SGHRS and YFSETQ. CDR3 bases: TGCGCCAGCAGCTTAAGCGGGAGGGAAAACAATGAGCAGTTCTTC. It translates to CASSLSGRENNEQFF.